One and the same sample provided the 8 T cell receptor beta chains below, sequenced in a study of shared clonotypes between healthy human individuals. Profiled with immunoSEQ multiplex PCR; TCRdb holds only in-frame clones, not every one. The sample holds millions of clones, over 85% seen once. Sequencing was carried out using naive CD4+ T cells sorted from blood. Subset described: CD45RA+ positively selected. The receptors derive from a young man in good health.

CDR3: CASSSPPGVEQYF. The CDR3 coding sequence is TGTGCCAGCAGCTCTCCACCGGGGGTCGAGCAGTACTTC. The rearrangement links TRBV6-5 to TRBJ2-7, with D tentatively TRBD2 (6 bases). The V gene lost 6 bases and the J gene lost 6 bases, with 15 bases spanning the gap. From germline, CDR1 is MNHEY and CDR2 SVGAGI. This CDR3 has 13 residues.

The rearrangement links TRBV9 to TRBJ1-1; D ambiguous. Deletions cut 2 bases from V and 2 bases from J, with 7 bases between. This CDR3 has 13 amino acids. Germline values: CDR1 SGDLS, CDR2 YYNGEE. The CDR3 reads CASSVTDNTEAFF. In nucleotides, the CDR3 is TGTGCCAGCAGCGTTACAGATAACACTGAAGCTTTCTTT.

The rearrangement joins TRBV30 to TRBJ2-2; 7 bases agree with TRBD2. Germline assignment: CDR1 GTSNPN and CDR2 SVGIG (reference sequence). The CDR3 has 15 amino acids. Trimming removed 7 bases from V and 6 bases from J; junction bases left unmatched: 14. The CDR3: CAFLRGGSWAGELFF. The CDR3 DNA follows: TGTGCCTTCTTGCGTGGCGGGAGTTGGGCCGGGGAGCTGTTTTTT.

The chain links TRBV4-2 to TRBJ2-2; tentative D call: TRBD2 (7 bases). The V end was cut by 1 base, the J end by 6 bases, with 15 bases between. The CDR3 totals 16 residues. In germline, CDR1 is LGHNA, CDR2 YNFKEQ. The CDR3 sequence is CASSQVWGGSPGELFF. CDR3 nucleotide sequence: TGTGCCAGCAGCCAAGTCTGGGGGGGCTCCCCCGGGGAGCTGTTTTTT.

This chain joins TRBV12-5 and TRBJ2-1; 15 bases align to TRBD2. Germline lookup yields CDR1 LGHNT and CDR2 FRNRAP. The CDR3 contains 16 residues. V lost 5 bases to trimming and J lost 5 bases; unmatched junction nucleotides: 4. In DNA, the CDR3 is TGTGCTAGTGGTCCGGGGACTAGCGGGAGGAACAATGAGCAGTTCTTC. It translates to CASGPGTSGRNNEQFF.

The chain is built from TRBV28 and TRBJ1-5; 9 positions match TRBD1. Germline trimming cut 3 bases from V and 8 bases from J; bases unmatched to any gene: 5. The length of the CDR3 is 14 residues. Looked up from germline, CDR1 is MDHEN and CDR2 is SYDVKM. CDR3 protein: CASSLRTGDEPQHF. In DNA, the CDR3 is TGTGCCAGCAGTTTGAGGACAGGGGATGAGCCCCAGCATTTT.

This clone was recorded only once. J is TRBJ2-1 and V is TRBV6-1, with TRBD2 as a possible D gene (6 bases). Per the germline V gene, CDR1 is MNHNS and CDR2 is SASEGT. Trimming took 10 bases from V and 10 from J, leaving 14 bases between them. CDR3 length equals 11 residues. CDR3: CATRGSGEQFF. Written as DNA, the CDR3 is TGTGCCACTCGGGGGTCGGGAGAGCAGTTCTTC.

The CDR3 loop reads CASSPDVGQGYGYTF. The CDR3 region has the DNA TGCGCCAGCAGCCCCGACGTCGGCCAGGGCTATGGCTACACCTTC. The chain has TRBV5-1 and TRBJ1-2; TRBD1 is a possible D gene (5 bases). Trimming removed 4 bases at V and 4 bases at J, with 17 bases between. Germline V CDR1 and CDR2: SGHRS, YFSETQ. CDR3 length equals 15 residues.